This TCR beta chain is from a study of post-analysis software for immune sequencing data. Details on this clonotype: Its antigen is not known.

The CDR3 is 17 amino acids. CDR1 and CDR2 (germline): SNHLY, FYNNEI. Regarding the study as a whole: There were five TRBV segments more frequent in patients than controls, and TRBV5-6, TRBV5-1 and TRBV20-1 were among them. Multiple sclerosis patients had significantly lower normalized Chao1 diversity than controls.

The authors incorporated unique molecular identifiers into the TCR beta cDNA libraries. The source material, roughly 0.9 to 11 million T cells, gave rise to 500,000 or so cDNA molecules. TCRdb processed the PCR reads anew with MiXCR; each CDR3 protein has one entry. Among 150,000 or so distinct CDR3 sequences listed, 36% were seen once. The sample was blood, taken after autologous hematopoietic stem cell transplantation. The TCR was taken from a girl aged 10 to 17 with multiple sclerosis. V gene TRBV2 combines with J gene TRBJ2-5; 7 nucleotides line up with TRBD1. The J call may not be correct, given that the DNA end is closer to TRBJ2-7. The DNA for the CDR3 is TGTGCCAGCATCTCAAGCGTCGAGGGACAGCTTTGGGACGAGCAGTACTTC. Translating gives CASISSVEGQLWDEQYF.